This TCR beta chain is from a study of beta chain features in type 1 diabetes. Study results and limitations: A PCR bias possibly favoring shorter templates would apply equally to patients and controls.

A remark on this clone: Its antigen is undetermined.

Sequenced material consisted of expressed TCRB transcripts (all of the isolated RNA was reverse transcribed). Measured with immunoSEQ multiplex PCR; TCRdb has only the in-frame clones, and not every one. The sample consists of about 620,000 clones, 15% to 17% of them appearing once. The CDR3 length is 15 residues. Germline loops: CDR1 SNHLY, CDR2 FYNNEI. The V and J ends lost 6 bases and 5 bases respectively, with 19 bases between them. This receptor was taken from a man aged 18 to 29 in good health. The chain links TRBV2 to TRBJ2-5; a weak D match, TRBD2 (6 bases). The sequencing input was naive CD4+ T cells from blood. The CDR3 sequence is CASSWEAILGETQYF. In DNA form, the CDR3 reads TGTGCCAGCAGCTGGGAGGCAATTCTGGGGGAGACCCAGTACTTC.